This T cell receptor beta chain was captured by sequencing in a study of T cell responses to AZD1222 COVID-19 vaccine. The CDR3 has 15 amino acids. V was clipped by 2 bases and J by 4 bases, with 9 bases between them. The V gene's germline CDR1 is KGHSH and CDR2 LQKENI. Some clones are missing from TCRdb's copy, which holds only in-frame ones; the method was immunoSEQ multiplex PCR. The sample lists 150,000 to 200,000 clones, roughly 92% occurring once. The sequence was obtained from an adult in good health. J is TRBJ2-6 and V is TRBV18; no definite D call. Source: peripheral blood, taken on day 0 of AZD1222 vaccination. This CDR3 is CASSPRGSGANVLTF. The CDR3 DNA sequence: TGTGCCAGCTCACCAAGAGGTTCCGGGGCCAACGTCCTGACTTTC.